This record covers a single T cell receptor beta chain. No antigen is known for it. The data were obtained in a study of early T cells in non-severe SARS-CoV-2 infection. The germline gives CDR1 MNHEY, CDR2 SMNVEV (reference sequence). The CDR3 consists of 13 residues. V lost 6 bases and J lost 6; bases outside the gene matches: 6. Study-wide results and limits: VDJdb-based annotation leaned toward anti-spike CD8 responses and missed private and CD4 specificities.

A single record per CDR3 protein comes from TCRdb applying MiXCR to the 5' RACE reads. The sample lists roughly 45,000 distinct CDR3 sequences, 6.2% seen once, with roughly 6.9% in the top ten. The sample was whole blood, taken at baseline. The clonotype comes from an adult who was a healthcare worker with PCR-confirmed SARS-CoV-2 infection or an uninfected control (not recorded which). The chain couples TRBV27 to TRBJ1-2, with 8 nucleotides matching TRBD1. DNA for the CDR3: TGTGCCAGCAGACGGACAGGGAGGGATGGCTACACCTTC. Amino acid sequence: CASRRTGRDGYTF.